These T cell receptor beta chains were read from a single sample in a study of radiation and T cells in renal cell carcinoma. Measured with immunoSEQ multiplex PCR; TCRdb has only the in-frame clones, and not every one. The sample has approximately 120,000 clones; about four fifths are singletons. Here the sequenced sample was blood, taken from a patient whose treatment included radiotherapy and nephrectomy. The receptors shown here come from a man between 45 and 60 years old with renal cell carcinoma. Each CDR3 is given with its conserved first and last residue. The order of the fields is V gene, J gene, CDR3 protein.

TRBV6-1,TRBJ2-5,CASSRPRAPRETQYF
TRBV9,TRBJ2-3,CASSVVAGGTDTQYF
TRBV18,TRBJ2-3,CASSQRTSGTDTQYF
TRBV5-1,TRBJ2-2,CASGQGNTGELFF
TRBV7-2,TRBJ2-5,CASSLVGAAQATQYF
TRBV18,TRBJ1-4,CASSPQEDSRNEKLFF
TRBV27,TRBJ2-1,CASSYRTGVGEQFF
TRBV21-1,TRBJ1-5,CASSATLGRGALSVMAQHF
TRBV2,TRBJ2-2,CASSPQGAGELFF
TRBV6-5,TRBJ1-5,CASSYSTLRGHQPQHF
TRBV6-5,TRBJ2-1,CASTRGSYNEQFF
TRBV10-1,TRBJ2-5,CASSESGGGETQYF
TRBV6-1,TRBJ2-2,CGGREGRSGELFF
TRBV10-3,TRBJ2-7,CATSGGPTYEQYF
TRBV6-1,TRBJ2-1,CASTHPGGNLNEQFF
TRBV19,TRBJ2-6,CASSQQGASSGANVLTF
TRBV6-1,TRBJ2-5,CASSEATGGQETQYF
TRBV6-5,TRBJ1-2,CASSSHAPGTGYGYTF
TRBV18,TRBJ1-5,CASSWDRAQPQHF
TRBV14,TRBJ1-1,CASSQASGAWAFF
TRBV30,TRBJ1-2,CAWSTRQAKTF
TRBV30,TRBJ2-3,CAWSEDAGVDTQYF
TRBV28,TRBJ2-1,CALASGVNEQFF
TRBV11-1,TRBJ2-3,CASSLGTSVWTDTQYF